This T cell receptor beta chain was obtained from a study of Tregs in tolerant kidney transplant recipients (dated by TCRdb to between 2018 and 2021). With regard to the full study: Before combined kidney and bone marrow transplantation, this study identified donor-specific regulatory T cells using TCRbeta sequencing and then followed those same cells after transplant.

After removal of 6 bases from V and 6 bases from J, the junction retains 9 bases not matched to a gene. From the germline V gene (reference sequence), CDR1 is SEHNR and CDR2 is FQNEAQ. The CDR3, cysteine through phenylalanine, is 15 amino acids long. The 36 bases shown cover part of the CDR3, and their frame starts at base 1. For TCRbeta CDR3 sequencing, genomic DNA was extracted from sorted cells using the QIAGEN DNeasy Blood and Tissue Kit. High-throughput TCRbeta CDR3 sequencing, which included PCR amplification with bias correction and internal controls, was done commercially through immunoSEQ. The original methods were these. Unique productive TCRbeta sequences were defined by CDR3 nucleotide sequence where primers matched, and otherwise by CDR3 amino acid sequence together with Vbeta and Jbeta genes. To correct sorting error, sequences shared between sorted populations at a frequency ratio of 2:1 or less were removed; the rest were assigned to the higher population. Donor-reactive sequences were defined as at least 5-fold expanded in CFSE-low cells versus unstimulated cells, with frequency of at least 0.01% in CFSE-low cells. Jensen-Shannon divergence, calculated on the top 100 TCRbeta sequences ranked by frequency, was used to quantify repertoire divergence. When a sample had multiple sequencing runs, each run was corrected for sorting error separately and the runs were then pooled. Here the immuneACCESS table is served through TCRdb, limited to in-frame sequences with V and J called. Missing clones are a known gap in these copies; in checked studies unresolved V genes cover under half, and the rest lacks a known reason. From that table come the V and J calls and clone size; the DNA was used to work out D and trimming. Per the sample table, the count is 23,000 or so clones. The ten largest clones represent under 5% of the sample.

Notes on this clone: Its target antigen remains unknown. The read ends 3 residues shy of where the CDR3 ends; the end is completed using the germline J gene.

The time point label on this specimen signifies: 6 months after combined kidney and bone marrow transplant. The transplants used related donors with nonmyeloablative bone marrow transplantation, and mixed chimerism in the human trials was transient. Thawed PBMCs were FACS-sorted into unstimulated Tregs (CD4+CD25+CD127-), CD4+ non-Tregs (CD4+CD25-), CD4 cells and CD8 cells. A few combined kidney and bone marrow transplant recipients from the ITN036ST trial were included as patients, and samples were available only from these trial subjects. Healthy control blood was processed to PBMCs by Ficoll density gradient and cryopreserved, and patient PBMCs were collected before and after transplant. General findings and caveats noted by the study authors: Biological reproducibility was not directly addressed, though technical replication error appeared minimal. Expanding Tregs with activated donor B cells appeared to identify the most biologically relevant and donor-specific TCRbeta repertoire. Because only a small number of patients were included, the study had limitations, and the results will need to be validated in larger populations as well as under other immunosuppression protocols. Donor-specific Treg expansion exceeded global Treg expansion in tolerant patients, suggesting antigen-driven rather than nonspecific expansion. For some patients the PCR primers changed over time, which made it impossible to compare the samples from those patients at the nucleotide level.

The sequence links TRBV7-9 to TRBJ2-1; 9 central nucleotides agree with TRBD1. The clonotype was recovered from a human patient who received a combined kidney and bone marrow transplant. Following a transplant, some T lymphocytes may have been derived from the graft donor. The input for sequencing was CD4+ T cells from blood (PBMCs), taken 6 months after the transplant. The covered CDR3 bases are TGTGCCAGCAGTCAACGGGACAGGGCACGCAATGAG. Its protein product is CASSQRDRARNE. The CDR3 in its entirety is CASSQRDRARNEQFF.